These 6 T cell receptor beta chains were sequenced from one sample in a study of regulatory T cells in long-lasting Graves disease. Stated time point: newly diagnosed GD, antithyroid drugs for less than 3 months. PBMCs were the source of the RNA used for TCR sequencing. Assembly of TCR beta libraries relied on iRepertoire HTBI primers together with Arm-PCR of CDR3 regions. One entry per CDR3 protein, called by TCRdb with MiXCR from the multiplex PCR reads. The table lists roughly 420,000 distinct CDR3 sequences, around 16% of them singletons, with approximately 22% in the top ten. Here the sequenced sample was peripheral blood mononuclear cells (PBMCs), taken at new diagnosis, from a patient treated with antithyroid drugs. The source of these receptors is a female donor with Graves disease.

Ten or more counts support this clonotype. The chain uses TRBV2 and TRBJ1-5; 7 nucleotides match TRBD1. In germline, CDR1 is SNHLY, CDR2 FYNNEI. The J segment lost 4 bases and the V segment lost 4 bases, leaving 7 bases of the junction unmatched. The CDR3 is made up of 15 amino acids. In nucleotides, the CDR3 is TGTGCCAGCAGTGCAAGACAGGGCCTAAATCAGCCCCAGCATTTT. Translated: CASSARQGLNQPQHF.

The V and J genes are TRBV13 and TRBJ2-1; 12 bases line up with TRBD2. CDR1 is PRHDT and CDR2 is FYEKMQ in the germline V gene (reference sequence). V was pared by 2 bases and J by 8 bases, with 4 bases of the junction left unmatched. There are 15 residues in the CDR3. CDR3 nucleotide sequence: TGTGCCAGCAGCTTACTGGCTAGCGGGAGGGATGAGCAGTTCTTC. Residues: CASSLLASGRDEQFF.

This chain uses TRBV4-3 with TRBJ2-3, with TRBD2 matching over 10 bases. Losses at the gene ends were 2 bases for V and 4 bases for J; bases not matched to a gene: 6. This CDR3 has 16 amino acids. Germline V gene sequence: CDR1 LGHNA, CDR2 YSLEER. The CDR3 DNA sequence: TGCGCCAGCAGCCAACTTCTAGCGGGAGTCGCAGATACGCAGTATTTT. Translating gives CASSQLLAGVADTQYF.

This clonotype has ten or more counts. The J gene is TRBJ2-1, the V gene TRBV5-1; no firm D call. The V end lost 7 bases, the J end lost 0 bases, and 14 bases lay between the germline ends. The germline gives CDR1 SGHRS, CDR2 YFSETQ. The CDR3 length is 15 residues. CDR3 region: CASGVGSTSYNEQFF. CDR3 nucleotides: TGCGCCAGCGGAGTAGGCTCGACCTCCTACAATGAGCAGTTCTTC.

This clonotype has ten or more counts. The chain carries TRBV20-1 and TRBJ2-1; perhaps TRBD2 as D (5 bases). The germline V and J ends were trimmed by 1 base and 1 base, with 20 bases remaining between them. Germline lookup yields CDR1 DFQATT and CDR2 SNEGSKA (reference sequence). The CDR3 totals 18 residues. In DNA, the CDR3 is TGCAGTGCTAGAGTCCTCGCGAGGGCGGGTTCATCCTACAATGAGCAGTTCTTC. Its protein product is CSARVLARAGSSYNEQFF.

CDR3 DNA sequence: TGTGCCAGCAGCGTAGGGGGGAGTACTGAAGCTTTCTTT. Its translation: CASSVGGSTEAFF. This rearrangement joins TRBV9 to TRBJ1-1, with D possibly being TRBD1 (5 bases). Trimming shortened V by 0 bases and J by 5 bases, and 8 bases separated the two germline ends. Germline CDR1 is SGDLS and CDR2 is YYNGEE. CDR3 length: 13 amino acids.